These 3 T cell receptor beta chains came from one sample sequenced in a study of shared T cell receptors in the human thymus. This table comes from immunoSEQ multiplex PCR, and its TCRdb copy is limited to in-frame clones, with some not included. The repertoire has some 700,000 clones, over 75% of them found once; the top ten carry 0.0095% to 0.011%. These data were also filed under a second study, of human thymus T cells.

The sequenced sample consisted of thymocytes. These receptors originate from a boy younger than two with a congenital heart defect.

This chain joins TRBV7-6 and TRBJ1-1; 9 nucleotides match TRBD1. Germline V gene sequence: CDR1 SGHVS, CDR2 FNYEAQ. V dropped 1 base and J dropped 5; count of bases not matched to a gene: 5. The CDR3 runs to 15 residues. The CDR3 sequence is CASSLGDRVRTEAFF. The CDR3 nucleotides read TGTGCCAGCAGCTTAGGGGACAGGGTTCGGACTGAAGCTTTCTTT. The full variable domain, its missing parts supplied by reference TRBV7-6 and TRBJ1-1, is GAGVSQSPRYKVTKRGQDVALRCDPISGHVSLYWYRQALGQGPEFLTYFNYEAQQDKSGLPNDRFSAERPEGSISTLTIQRTEQRDSAMYRCASSLGDRVRTEAFFGQGTRLTVV.

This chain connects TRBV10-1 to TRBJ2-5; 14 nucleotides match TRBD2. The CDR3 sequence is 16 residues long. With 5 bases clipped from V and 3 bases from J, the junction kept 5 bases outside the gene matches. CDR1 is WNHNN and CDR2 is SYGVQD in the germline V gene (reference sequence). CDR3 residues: CASSHPGLAGEETQYF. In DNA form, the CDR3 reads TGCGCCAGCAGTCATCCGGGACTAGCGGGAGAAGAGACCCAGTACTTC.

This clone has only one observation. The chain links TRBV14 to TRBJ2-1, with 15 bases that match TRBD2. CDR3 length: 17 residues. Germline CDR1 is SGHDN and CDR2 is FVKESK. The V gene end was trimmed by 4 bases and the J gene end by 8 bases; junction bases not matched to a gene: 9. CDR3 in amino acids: CASSPGLAGGPDDEQFF. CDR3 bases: TGTGCCAGCAGCCCCGGACTAGCGGGAGGGCCGGATGATGAGCAGTTCTTC.